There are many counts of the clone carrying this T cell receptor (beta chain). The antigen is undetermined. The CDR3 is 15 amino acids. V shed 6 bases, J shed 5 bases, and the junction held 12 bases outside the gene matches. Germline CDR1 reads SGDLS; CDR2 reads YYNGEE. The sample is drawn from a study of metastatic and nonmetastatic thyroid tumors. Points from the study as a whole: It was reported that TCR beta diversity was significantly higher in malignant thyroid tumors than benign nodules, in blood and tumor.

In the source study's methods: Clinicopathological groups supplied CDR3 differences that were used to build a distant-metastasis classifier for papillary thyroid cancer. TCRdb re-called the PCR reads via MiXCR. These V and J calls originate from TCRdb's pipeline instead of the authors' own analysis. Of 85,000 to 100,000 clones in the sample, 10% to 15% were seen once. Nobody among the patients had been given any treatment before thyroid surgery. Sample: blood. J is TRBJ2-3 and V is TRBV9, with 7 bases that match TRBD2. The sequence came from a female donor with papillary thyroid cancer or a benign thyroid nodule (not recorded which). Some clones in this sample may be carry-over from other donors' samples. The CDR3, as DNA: TGTGCCAGCAACTCACGTGGGAGGGCGGAAGATACGCAGTATTTT. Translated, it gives CASNSRGRAEDTQYF.